Below, 11 T cell receptor beta chains from the same sample are listed, as sequenced in a study of T cells in Graves' hyperthyroidism and ophthalmopathy. RNA transcripts served as the template for amplifying TCR beta CDR3 regions. The primer set for the first-round RT-PCR of the TCR CDR3 was HTBI. TCRdb analysed the multiplex PCR reads with MiXCR anew, one entry per CDR3 protein. The sample holds around 480,000 distinct CDR3 sequences, over 13% seen once. Sequencing was performed on blood. Every receptor here comes from a woman between 18 and 29 years old with Graves' hyperthyroidism.

This clonotype was counted many times. V and J are TRBV30 and TRBJ1-2; 7 nucleotides line up with TRBD1. The CDR3 loop spans 14 amino acids. Germline CDR1 reads GTSNPN; CDR2 reads SVGIG (reference sequence). V trimming: 2 bases; J trimming: 7 bases; junction bases outside the gene matches: 10. CDR3 in DNA: TGTGCCTGGAGTTGGGACAGTTCTTTGTTTGGCTACACCTTC. Protein product: CAWSWDSSLFGYTF.

This clonotype has more than one count but fewer than ten. The chain links TRBV27 to TRBJ2-6; weak D call: TRBD1 (5 bases). CDR1 and CDR2 (germline): MNHEY, SMNVEV (reference sequence). This CDR3 region has 17 residues. Trimming removed 6 bases from V and 3 bases from J, with 18 bases in between. Written as DNA, the CDR3 is TGTGCCAGCAGCGGAGACAGTATGAAGTTTGGGGCCAACGTCCTGACTTTC. This encodes CASSGDSMKFGANVLTF.

In its sample, this clonotype was seen many times. The chain links TRBV7-9 to TRBJ1-1; D might be TRBD1 (5 bases). Germline V gives CDR1 SEHNR, CDR2 FQNEAQ (reference sequence). The CDR3 has 13 amino acids. Trimming stripped 6 bases from V and 11 bases from J, with 19 bases between. The CDR3 protein is CASRTDPGPGAFF. CDR3 bases: TGTGCCAGCAGGACGGACCCCGGGCCAGGGGCTTTCTTT.

This clonotype has more than one count but fewer than ten. V usage is TRBV27 and J usage is TRBJ1-5; a possible D gene is TRBD1 (5 bases). The CDR3 is 14 amino acids. The ends were cut back, 0 bases at V and 9 bases at J, with 12 bases in the middle. Germline-derived CDR1 and CDR2 are MNHEY and SMNVEV (reference sequence). CDR3 protein: CASSLSGTAGPQHF. The DNA for the CDR3 is TGTGCCAGCAGTTTATCGGGGACCGCGGGGCCCCAGCATTTT.

In this sample, this clonotype turned up many times. The rearrangement uses TRBV5-1 and TRBJ2-2, with D unresolved. CDR3 length equals 15 residues. V shed 3 bases and J shed 0 bases, with 9 bases lying between them. The germline CDR1 and CDR2 sequences are SGHRS and YFSETQ. This chain's CDR3 is CASSSYHSNTGELFF. The CDR3 DNA sequence: TGCGCCAGCAGCTCGTACCACTCGAACACCGGGGAGCTGTTTTTT.

This clonotype was observed many times. V and J are TRBV6-4 and TRBJ1-1, with a tentative D call TRBD1 (6 bases). Germline V gives CDR1 MRHNA, CDR2 SNTAGT. The CDR3 totals 16 residues. Trimming took off 5 bases at V and 5 bases at J, with 21 bases between the two ends. CDR3 residues: CASSYYPGQRGTEAFF. Here the CDR3 DNA reads TGTGCCAGCAGTTATTACCCTGGACAGAGGGGAACTGAAGCTTTCTTT.

This clonotype was counted many times. This chain links TRBV5-5 with TRBJ2-7; D uncertain. The CDR3 totals 13 residues. The germline gives CDR1 SGHKS, CDR2 YYEKEE (reference sequence). Trimming took 1 base from V and 7 from J, leaving 12 bases between them. Written as DNA, the CDR3 is TGTGCCAGCAGCTTGAACGTTGCGCTGGAGCAGTACGTC. This translates into CASSLNVALEQYV.

This clonotype was counted at least ten times. The chain uses TRBV20-1 and TRBJ2-5; TRBD2 matches at 9 bases. The ends lost 0 bases at V and 7 bases at J; junction bases unmatched: 12. The CDR3 contains 16 residues. CDR1 is DFQATT, CDR2 SNEGSKA, per germline (reference sequence). This CDR3 is CSAREAVAGVYGTQYF. DNA for the CDR3: TGCAGTGCTAGAGAGGCGGTAGCGGGAGTGTACGGGACCCAGTACTTC.

The gene calls are TRBV28 and TRBJ1-3; no reliable D call. CDR3 length: 13 residues. CDR1 and CDR2 from the germline V gene are MDHEN and SYDVKM. V lost 6 bases, J lost 0 bases, and 6 bases lay in between. As DNA, the CDR3 is TGTGCCAGCAGCGAGTACTCTGGAAACACCATATATTTT. This sequence encodes CASSEYSGNTIYF.

This clonotype was observed many times. The rearrangement uses TRBV2 and TRBJ2-3; TRBD1 matches at 10 bases. The CDR3 loop spans 16 amino acids. Germline-derived CDR1 and CDR2 are SNHLY and FYNNEI. The trim removed 7 bases at V and 4 bases at J, leaving 11 bases unmatched. CDR3 amino acids: CASTDARQGAADTQYF. The CDR3 nucleotides read TGTGCCAGCACCGACGCCCGACAGGGGGCGGCAGATACGCAGTATTTT.

This clonotype was found a few times. The chain carries TRBV5-5 and TRBJ2-2; 10 positions match TRBD1. CDR1 is SGHKS and CDR2 is YYEKEE in the germline V gene (reference sequence). J was trimmed by 6 bases and V by 1 base; bases with no gene match: 6. The CDR3 runs 16 residues. The CDR3 nucleotides are TGTGCCAGCAGCTTGAGGAGACAGGGGGCTTCCGGGGAGCTGTTTTTT. Amino acid sequence: CASSLRRQGASGELFF.